This T cell receptor beta chain is from a study of response to subunit inactivated influenza vaccine. General observations from the study: Only a handful of new T cells, the authors suggested, are recruited with each seasonal influenza vaccination.

This clonotype was found a few times. The antigen is not known. TCRdb re-called the RT-PCR reads with MiXCR, one entry per CDR3 protein. The profile shows hundreds of thousands of distinct CDR3 sequences, 15% to 18% of them singletons. V was shortened by 6 bases and J by 2 bases, with 8 bases between the two germline ends. The CDR3 runs to 13 residues. The germline gives CDR1 SGHTA, CDR2 FQGNSA. The genes are TRBV7-2 and TRBJ1-3; D not certain. The clonotype comes from a man aged 45-65 years who received an inactivated influenza vaccine. Sample: PBMCs from blood, taken 12 days after vaccination. The CDR3 loop reads CASSSRPGNTIYF. CDR3 DNA: TGTGCCAGCAGTTCCCGACCTGGAAACACCATATATTTT.